The 19 T cell receptor beta chains below were found in one sample sequenced in a study of control samples from healthy donors and cancer patients. The data were produced by immunoSEQ multiplex PCR, yet TCRdb's version contains in-frame clones alone and is incomplete. The repertoire holds 150,000 to 200,000 clones, with more than 90% as singletons. The sequenced sample consisted of blood. These TCRs come from a man in his thirties or forties in good health.

CDR3 nucleotide sequence: TGTGCCAGCTCACTGCGTGGGGATTTCTCCTATAATTCACCCCTCCACTTT. Amino acid sequence: CASSLRGDFSYNSPLHF. The chain employs TRBV18 and TRBJ1-6; D is unclear. Per the germline V gene, CDR1 is KGHSH and CDR2 is LQKENI. Trimming left V 4 bases short and J 0 bases short, with 13 bases between. The CDR3 totals 17 residues.

The chain's CDR3 is CASSEGRGKNIQYF. In nucleotides, the CDR3 is TGTGCCAGCAGTGAGGGAAGAGGCAAAAACATTCAGTACTTC. The rearrangement joins TRBV2 to TRBJ2-4; D unclear. There are 14 residues in the CDR3. The V gene lost 3 bases and the J gene lost 3 bases, with 9 bases spanning the gap. Germline CDR1 SNHLY, CDR2 FYNNEI.

The gene calls are TRBV2 and TRBJ2-7, with 10 bases identical to TRBD2. CDR1 is SNHLY, CDR2 FYNNEI, per germline. V gave up 10 bases and J gave up 4 bases; unmatched junction bases: 13. The CDR3 has 15 residues. CDR3: CATIPLAGVRYEQYF. The CDR3 DNA sequence: TGTGCCACCATACCCCTAGCGGGAGTAAGGTACGAGCAGTACTTC.

In its sample, this clone was seen a few times. The CDR3 DNA follows: TGCGCCAGCAGCCAAGACGGACAGCTCTCTGGGGCCAACGTCCTGACTTTC. Amino acids: CASSQDGQLSGANVLTF. The V gene is TRBV4-1, the J gene TRBJ2-6, with TRBD1 as a possible D gene (6 bases). V was clipped by 0 bases and J by 0 bases, with 9 bases between them. The CDR3 consists of 17 residues. CDR1 and CDR2 (germline): MGHRA, YSYEKL.

The CDR3 protein is CASSLGQGGQETQYF. The CDR3 DNA reads TGCGCCAGCAGCTTGGGGCAGGGCGGACAAGAGACCCAGTACTTC. The chain recombines TRBV5-1 with TRBJ2-5, with D perhaps matching TRBD1 (5 bases). The length of the CDR3 is 15 residues. Trimming pared 0 bases from V and 2 bases from J, leaving 11 bases between. Germline loops: CDR1 SGHRS, CDR2 YFSETQ.

This chain connects TRBV2 to TRBJ1-1; 7 nucleotides match TRBD1. The germline CDR1 and CDR2 sequences are SNHLY and FYNNEI. The CDR3 sequence is 13 residues long. After removal of 5 bases from V and 4 bases from J, the junction contained 4 bases not matched to a gene. The CDR3 protein is CASSKTGSTEAFF. Here the CDR3 DNA reads TGTGCCAGCAGTAAGACAGGGAGCACTGAAGCTTTCTTT.

This chain uses TRBV10-1 with TRBJ1-5; D might be TRBD1 (6 bases). The CDR3 is 16 residues long. Germline loops: CDR1 WNHNN, CDR2 SYGVQD (reference sequence). Trimming stripped 6 bases from V and 3 bases from J, with 18 bases between. As DNA, the CDR3 is TGCGCCAGCAGGTTTTCTCAGGGGACCCCCAATCAGCCCCAGCATTTT. Amino acids: CASRFSQGTPNQPQHF.

The rearrangement links TRBV6-6 to TRBJ1-2; D is uncertain. The V gene lost 6 bases and the J gene lost 4 bases, with 12 bases spanning the gap. Germline loops: CDR1 MNHNY, CDR2 SVGAGI (reference sequence). The CDR3 spans 13 residues. The CDR3 DNA sequence: TGTGCCAGCAGCCCCAACAGTTTCTATGGCTACACCTTC. It yields the protein CASSPNSFYGYTF.

In DNA, the CDR3 is TGTGCCAGCAGTTACGCGCCCCGTAATGAGCAGTTCTTC. Its translation is CASSYAPRNEQFF. This chain joins TRBV6-5 and TRBJ2-1; D is unclear. CDR1 and CDR2 (germline): MNHEY, SVGAGI. Trimming took off 2 bases at V and 7 bases at J, with 9 bases between the two ends. The CDR3 is made up of 13 amino acids.

CDR3 sequence: CASSLRATSTDTQYF. CDR3 DNA sequence: TGTGCCAGTAGCCTCCGGGCCACGAGCACAGATACGCAGTATTTT. The chain uses TRBV19 and TRBJ2-3, with unresolved D. V was clipped by 6 bases and J by 0 bases, with 13 bases between them. The CDR3 totals 15 residues. Germline V gene lookup returns CDR1 LNHDA and CDR2 SQIVND (reference sequence).

Concerning this clone: The junction differs from germline at one of its ends, possibly a read error. The chain joins TRBV2 to TRBJ2-7; no clear D gene. CDR3 length: 11 residues. In germline, CDR1 is SNHLY, CDR2 FYNNEI. CDR3 protein: CASSDRIQVGF. The CDR3 coding sequence is TGTGCCAGCAGTGATCGGATCCAAGTAGGCTTC.

This clone was seen just once. Additional DNA sequences in this sample encode the identical CDR3. This chain uses TRBV5-1 with TRBJ2-5; D is possibly TRBD1 (7 bases). The germline CDR1 and CDR2 sequences are SGHRS and YFSETQ. With 2 bases removed from V and 4 bases from J, the gap between germline ends came to 12 bases. CDR3 length: 14 residues. The CDR3 DNA sequence: TGCGCCAGCAGCTTAGGGCAGGGGGGAGAGACCCAGTACTTC. It yields the protein CASSLGQGGETQYF.

With respect to this clone: Mismatch with germline at one junction end may stem from a read error. CDR3 loop: CASSQSGMRQSPGGWCDEQYF. The CDR3 nucleotides are TGCGCCAGCAGCCAATCCGGGATGAGACAGTCCCCGGGAGGCTGGTGCGACGAGCAGTACTTC. The chain couples TRBV23-1 to TRBJ2-7, with 7 bases lining up with TRBD2. TRBV23-1 counts as an open reading frame of uncertain function. The length of the CDR3 is 21 residues.

This chain joins TRBV11-2 and TRBJ2-7; D is uncertain. V was clipped by 6 bases and J by 6 bases, with 12 bases between them. Germline V lookup: CDR1 SGHAT, CDR2 FQNNGV. The CDR3 length is 12 residues. The CDR3 spells CASRPDKSEQYF. The CDR3 DNA sequence: TGTGCCAGCAGACCCGACAAATCCGAGCAGTACTTC.

The chain combines TRBV29-1 with TRBJ1-1, with 9 bases fitting TRBD1. The trim removed 2 bases at V and 10 bases at J, leaving 5 bases unmatched. CDR1 is SQVTM and CDR2 is ANQGSEA in the germline V gene. The CDR3 has 12 residues. The CDR3 DNA follows: TGCAGCGTTGAACCGGGACAGGGTGGAGCTTTCTTT. This sequence encodes CSVEPGQGGAFF.

The chain joins TRBV19 to TRBJ1-5; TRBD1 matches 7 bases. The CDR3 runs 15 residues. The junction had 6 bases not matched to a gene; V was cut back by 7 bases and J by 0 bases. Germline V gene data show CDR1 as LNHDA and CDR2 as SQIVND (reference sequence). Written as DNA, the CDR3 is TGTGCCAGTACCTGGGACAGCGATAGCAATCAGCCCCAGCATTTT. Amino acid sequence: CASTWDSDSNQPQHF.

J is TRBJ1-6 and V is TRBV7-3, with 10 bases identical to TRBD1. The germline gives CDR1 SGHTA, CDR2 FQGTGA. The CDR3 totals 15 residues. Losses at the gene ends were 4 bases for V and 8 bases for J; bases not matched to a gene: 5. The CDR3 bases are TGTGCCAGCAGCTCCCGGACAGGGGGGCATTCACCCCTCCACTTT. This sequence encodes CASSSRTGGHSPLHF. Full variable domain (outside the CDR3, taken from reference TRBV7-3 and TRBJ1-6): GAGVSQTPSNKVTEKGKYVELRCDPISGHTALYWYRQSLGQGPEFLIYFQGTGAADDSGLPNDRFFAVRPEGSVSTLKIQRTERGDSAVYLCASSSRTGGHSPLHFGNGTRLTVT.

The chain uses TRBV19 and TRBJ1-1; the D gene is possibly TRBD1 (6 bases). The CDR3 covers 14 residues. Germline values: CDR1 LNHDA, CDR2 SQIVND (reference sequence). Between the trimmed V and J ends, which lost 4 bases and 4 bases, there was a span of 13 bases. CDR3 amino acids: CASSTQGLGTEAFF. CDR3 in DNA: TGTGCCAGTAGTACCCAGGGGCTCGGCACTGAAGCTTTCTTT.

The chain employs TRBV9 and TRBJ2-1, with 12 nucleotides matching TRBD2. After removal of 4 bases from V and 1 base from J, the junction contained 6 bases not matched to a gene. The CDR3 sequence is 17 residues long. CDR1 is SGDLS and CDR2 is YYNGEE in the germline V gene. The CDR3 sequence is CASSPRGTSGSYNEQFF. Here the CDR3 DNA reads TGTGCCAGCAGCCCCAGGGGGACTAGCGGGTCCTACAATGAGCAGTTCTTC.